This T cell receptor beta chain came from a study of blood T cell dynamics during melanoma immunotherapy. There are a few counts of this clone. Sequencing was performed with immunoSEQ multiplex PCR; in TCRdb, only in-frame clones are kept and a portion is missing. This table has approximately 6,000 clones, around 90% appearing once. Trimming cost V 8 bases and J 5 bases, with 12 bases left between them. Germline-derived CDR1 and CDR2 are MDHEN and SYDVKM. The CDR3 runs to 12 residues. Time point given: pre-treatment baseline. Here the sequenced sample was cell-free DNA from blood, taken from a patient treated with checkpoint blockade. This TCR derives from a human donor with melanoma. The rearrangement joins TRBV28 to TRBJ1-2, with a weak D call TRBD1 (5 bases). Here the CDR3 reads CASGGTRYGYTF. The CDR3 region has the DNA TGTGCCAGCGGGGGGACTCGGTATGGCTACACCTTC.